Presented here are 28 T cell receptor beta chains from one specimen sequenced in a study of early T cells in non-severe SARS-CoV-2 infection. TCRdb redid the calling of the 5' RACE reads with MiXCR, one entry per CDR3 protein. The sample has about 80,000 distinct CDR3 sequences; about a sixth are singletons. The sample consisted of whole blood. These receptors were collected from an adult who was a healthcare worker with PCR-confirmed SARS-CoV-2 infection or an uninfected control (not recorded which).

This sequence joins TRBV5-4 and TRBJ1-1; D is undetermined. CDR1 is SGHNT and CDR2 is YYREEE in the germline V gene (reference sequence). Trimming cost V 0 bases and J 6 bases, with 9 bases left between them. This CDR3 is 13 amino acids long. The CDR3 sequence is CASSLAAKSEAFF. The CDR3, as DNA: TGTGCCAGCAGCTTGGCCGCAAAATCTGAAGCTTTCTTT.

The rearrangement links TRBV10-3 to TRBJ2-3; D gene ambiguous. CDR3 length: 14 residues. V lost 4 bases to trimming and J lost 0 bases, with 8 bases between them. Germline V gene lookup returns CDR1 ENHRY and CDR2 SYGVKD. CDR3: CAISGMVSTDTQYF. As DNA, the CDR3 is TGTGCCATCAGTGGTATGGTTAGCACAGATACGCAGTATTTT.

This clonotype showed up many times. The CDR3 nucleotides are TGTGCCAGCAGCCCCGGCACCGGGGAGCTGTTTTTT. It codes for CASSPGTGELFF. The rearrangement links TRBV7-9 to TRBJ2-2; D gene unclear. CDR1 SEHNR and CDR2 FQNEAQ come from the germline V gene (reference sequence). The CDR3 spans 12 residues. The V gene lost 5 bases and the J gene lost 4 bases, with 5 bases spanning the gap.

The genes are TRBV7-9 and TRBJ2-1, with 7 bases lining up with TRBD2. The CDR3 spans 18 residues. Germline V gene data show CDR1 as SEHNR and CDR2 as FQNEAQ (reference sequence). The V gene end was trimmed by 2 bases and the J gene end by 4 bases; junction bases not matched to a gene: 14. CDR3 sequence: CASSLPPGAGTTYNEQFF. DNA for the CDR3: TGTGCCAGCAGCTTACCCCCGGGAGCCGGGACTACTTACAATGAGCAGTTCTTC.

This clonotype has more than one count but fewer than ten. The chain couples TRBV29-1 to TRBJ2-2, with D unclear. The germline V and J ends were trimmed by 1 base and 6 bases, with 9 bases remaining between them. This CDR3 contains 13 residues. Germline V lookup: CDR1 SQVTM, CDR2 ANQGSEA. The CDR3 here is CSVEGLVAGELFF. The CDR3 DNA reads TGCAGCGTTGAAGGTCTAGTGGCCGGGGAGCTGTTTTTT.

This clonotype turned up a few times. V and J are TRBV28 and TRBJ2-7; 11 bases line up with TRBD1. V was clipped by 4 bases and J by 3 bases; unmatched bases: 2. The germline gives CDR1 MDHEN, CDR2 SYDVKM. The CDR3 sequence is 14 residues long. CDR3 DNA sequence: TGTGCCAGCAGTTGGACAGGGGGCCGCTACGAGCAGTACTTC. Amino acid sequence: CASSWTGGRYEQYF.

This clonotype was observed a handful of times. The chain uses TRBV3-1 and TRBJ1-4; a possible D gene is TRBD1 (6 bases). V was trimmed by 1 base and J by 10 bases, leaving 13 bases between them. Germline CDR1 and CDR2: LGHDT and YNNKEL (reference sequence). This CDR3 region has 14 residues. CDR3 residues: CASSQGTGIGKLFF. The CDR3 DNA sequence: TGTGCCAGCAGCCAAGGAACAGGGATAGGAAAACTGTTTTTT.

This clonotype came up a few times. The chain joins TRBV10-2 to TRBJ1-6; 11 bases agree with TRBD1. The ends lost 6 bases at V and 7 bases at J; junction bases unmatched: 2. In germline, CDR1 is WSHSY, CDR2 SAAADI. The CDR3 spans 14 residues. The DNA of the CDR3 is TGCGCCAGCAGAGGACAGGGGGCGAATTCACCCCTCCACTTT. It encodes CASRGQGANSPLHF.

This rearrangement joins TRBV7-6 to TRBJ2-2, with 10 bases lining up with TRBD2. V shed 1 base and J 5 bases; nucleotides not matched to a gene: 4. In germline, CDR1 is SGHVS, CDR2 FNYEAQ. The CDR3 contains 16 residues. The CDR3 DNA sequence: TGTGCCAGCAGCTTAGGGGCTAGCGGGAGAACCGGGGAGCTGTTTTTT. As protein: CASSLGASGRTGELFF. The full variable domain, its missing parts supplied by reference TRBV7-6 and TRBJ2-2, is GAGVSQSPRYKVTKRGQDVALRCDPISGHVSLYWYRQALGQGPEFLTYFNYEAQQDKSGLPNDRFSAERPEGSISTLTIQRTEQRDSAMYRCASSLGASGRTGELFFGEGSRLTVL.

In nucleotides, the CDR3 is TGTGCCAGCATCTCCCCGCCTGGTTCCGCGAATGAGCAGTTCTTC. This translates into CASISPPGSANEQFF. The J gene is TRBJ2-1, the V gene TRBV21-1; TRBD2, the table's D call, lacks a check against the DNA. TRBV21-1 is marked as a pseudogene. This CDR3 spans 15 amino acids.

This clonotype was recorded a few times. J is TRBJ2-3 and V is TRBV7-2, with D tentatively TRBD1 (5 bases). Germline CDR1 is SGHTA and CDR2 is FQGNSA. The CDR3 spans 14 residues. V dropped 5 bases and J dropped 3 bases, with 12 bases sitting between them. DNA of the CDR3: TGTGCCAGCAGCGGACATCGGCCTACAGATACGCAGTATTTT. Translation: CASSGHRPTDTQYF.

This clonotype was recorded a few times. The CDR3 nucleotides are TGTGTCGGAGGTACCTCCTACGAGCAGTACTTC. Protein sequence: CVGGTSYEQYF. The chain recombines TRBV21-1 with TRBJ2-7; no DNA check was done on the table's D call, TRBD2. TRBV21-1 counts as a pseudogene. The CDR3 loop spans 11 amino acids.

The chain combines TRBV5-1 with TRBJ2-7; D possibly uses TRBD1 or TRBD2 (6 bases each). CDR3 length: 18 residues. Trimming cost V 4 bases and J 5 bases, with 28 bases left between them. Germline V gene sequence: CDR1 SGHRS, CDR2 YFSETQ. The CDR3 reads CASSLRAPGAGFGHEQYF. CDR3 coding DNA: TGCGCCAGCAGCCTCCGCGCACCGGGGGCAGGATTTGGCCACGAGCAGTACTTC.

The V call is TRBV29-1, the J call TRBJ2-1, with 9 nucleotides matching TRBD2. The V segment lost 2 bases and the J segment 5 bases; nucleotides outside the gene matches: 4. CDR3 length: 14 amino acids. Germline V gene sequence: CDR1 SQVTM, CDR2 ANQGSEA. For the CDR3, the DNA is TGCAGCGTTGAACGGGCGGGAGGGAACAATGAGCAGTTCTTC. Protein sequence: CSVERAGGNNEQFF.

This clonotype was seen repeatedly, ten times or more. The gene calls are TRBV20-1 and TRBJ2-7, with 7 nucleotides matching TRBD2. CDR1 DFQATT and CDR2 SNEGSKA come from the germline V gene (reference sequence). V lost 6 bases to trimming and J lost 5 bases; unmatched junction nucleotides: 16. CDR3 size: 15 residues. Here the CDR3 reads CSATWGGASSHEQYF. CDR3 coding DNA: TGCAGTGCCACCTGGGGAGGGGCCTCGAGCCACGAGCAGTACTTC.

This clonotype was observed a handful of times. This chain connects TRBV3-1 to TRBJ1-6; 8 bases are shared with TRBD1. The CDR3 has 18 amino acids. The ends lost 0 bases at V and 4 bases at J; junction bases unmatched: 8. Germline values: CDR1 LGHDT, CDR2 YNNKEL (reference sequence). Here the CDR3 reads CASSQDPNRQGYNSPLHF. The CDR3 bases are TGTGCCAGCAGCCAAGACCCCAACAGACAGGGGTATAATTCACCCCTCCACTTT.

The gene calls are TRBV6-5 and TRBJ2-1; D possibly matches TRBD1 or TRBD2 (5 bases each). CDR1 is MNHEY, CDR2 SVGAGI, per germline. The CDR3 spans 12 residues. V lost 6 bases to trimming and J lost 10 bases, with 13 bases between them. The CDR3 DNA follows: TGTGCCAGCAGGGGTCTAGGGGAGGAGCAGTTCTTC. The encoded protein is CASRGLGEEQFF.

This clonotype appeared a few times. The chain joins TRBV7-3 to TRBJ1-2, with 8 bases matching TRBD1. Germline CDR1 SGHTA, CDR2 FQGTGA. The CDR3 is made up of 13 amino acids. After removal of 4 bases from V and 3 bases from J, the junction contained 1 base not matched to a gene. The CDR3 spells CASSSTGDYGYTF. The CDR3 DNA follows: TGTGCCAGCAGCTCGACAGGGGACTATGGCTACACCTTC.

The J gene is TRBJ2-3, the V gene TRBV11-2; D may correspond to TRBD1 or TRBD2 (5 bases each). Germline V gene lookup returns CDR1 SGHAT and CDR2 FQNNGV. Trimming pared 5 bases from V and 2 bases from J, leaving 26 bases between. The CDR3 runs to 19 residues. The CDR3 nucleotides read TGTGCCAGCAGCCACCCCGGGGCCTCCAGCCGATGGGACACAGATACGCAGTATTTT. Translating gives CASSHPGASSRWDTDTQYF.

The V gene is TRBV11-3, the J gene TRBJ1-2; D is possibly TRBD1 (6 bases). CDR1 SGHNT and CDR2 YENEEA come from the germline V gene. Trimming removed 1 base from V and 0 bases from J, with 12 bases in between. The CDR3 extends over 16 amino acids. The CDR3 loop is CASSLGGTTTNYGYTF. The CDR3 nucleotides are TGTGCCAGCAGCTTAGGCGGGACAACCACTAACTATGGCTACACCTTC.

This clonotype was observed a few times. J is TRBJ2-1 and V is TRBV28; a possible D gene is TRBD2 (5 bases). This CDR3 contains 15 residues. V dropped 6 bases and J dropped 2 bases, with 14 bases sitting between them. Germline lookup yields CDR1 MDHEN and CDR2 SYDVKM. The CDR3 region has the DNA TGTGCCAGCAGCGGCCTAGGACTCACCTACAATGAGCAGTTCTTC. It codes for CASSGLGLTYNEQFF.

There are a few counts of this clonotype. The V and J genes are TRBV6-5 and TRBJ2-3, with 10 positions matching TRBD1. V lost 7 bases to trimming and J lost 14 bases; unmatched junction nucleotides: 9. CDR1 and CDR2 from the germline V gene are MNHEY and SVGAGI. This CDR3 is 12 amino acids long. The CDR3 region is CASTSPGQGRYF. In nucleotides, the CDR3 is TGTGCCAGCACCAGTCCGGGACAGGGGAGGTATTTT.

V is TRBV11-2 and J is TRBJ2-2; 11 positions match TRBD2. In germline, CDR1 is SGHAT, CDR2 FQNNGV. This CDR3 is 16 amino acids long. The V and J ends lost 1 base and 5 bases, in that order; junction bases with no gene match: 3. The CDR3 is CASSLARLAGTGELFF. The CDR3 region has the DNA TGTGCCAGCAGCTTAGCCCGACTAGCGGGGACCGGGGAGCTGTTTTTT.

This clonotype was counted ten times or more. This chain links TRBV29-1 with TRBJ1-1, with 8 nucleotides matching TRBD1. This CDR3 spans 13 amino acids. In germline, CDR1 is SQVTM, CDR2 ANQGSEA. V trimming: 7 bases; J trimming: 6 bases; junction bases outside the gene matches: 10. In DNA, the CDR3 is TGCAGCGCCTCCGGACAGGGTATCGCTGAAGCTTTCTTT. Protein: CSASGQGIAEAFF.

This chain joins TRBV3-1 and TRBJ1-6; no clear D. CDR3 length: 13 residues. Trimming removed 4 bases from V and 9 bases from J, with 10 bases in between. Germline V gene sequence: CDR1 LGHDT, CDR2 YNNKEL (reference sequence). CDR3 amino acids: CASSPSPASPLHF. DNA for the CDR3: TGTGCCAGCAGCCCTTCTCCCGCTTCACCCCTCCACTTT.

The V call is TRBV7-9, the J call TRBJ1-1; no clear D. The CDR3 totals 11 residues. Germline V gene data show CDR1 as SEHNR and CDR2 as FQNEAQ (reference sequence). V was cut by 6 bases and J by 3 bases, with 5 bases left in between. CDR3: CASSRDTEAFF. As DNA, the CDR3 is TGTGCCAGCAGTAGAGACACTGAAGCTTTCTTT.

V is TRBV12-3 or TRBV12-4 and J is TRBJ2-1, with 11 nucleotides matching TRBD2. The CDR3 extends over 17 amino acids. Trimming at V came to 3 bases and at J to 7 bases, leaving 11 bases not matched to a gene. The CDR3 coding sequence is TGTGCCAGCAGTTTTGGTCTGCTAGCGGGAGGTTCGAATGAGCAGTTCTTC. It encodes CASSFGLLAGGSNEQFF.

A note on this clonotype: At one end, the junction sequence differs from germline, possibly due to a read error. V and J are TRBV7-8 and TRBJ2-5; D gene ambiguous. CDR1 and CDR2 (germline): SGHVS, FQNEAQ. The length of the CDR3 is 13 residues. The CDR3 sequence: CAGSYPKKETQYF. CDR3 sequence (DNA): TGTGCCGGCAGCTATCCAAAAAAAGAGACCCAGTACTTC.